The clone carrying this T cell receptor (beta chain) turned up a few times. The data originate from a study of blood T cell repertoires in COVID-19. Sequencing was performed with immunoSEQ multiplex PCR; in TCRdb, only in-frame clones are kept and a portion is missing. The profile covers about 80,000 clones, with more than 75% appearing a single time and approximately 30% taken by the ten largest. The CDR3 runs 15 residues. With 5 bases removed from V and 7 bases from J, the gap between germline ends came to 17 bases. Germline V lookup: CDR1 SGHVS, CDR2 FQNEAQ. Material for sequencing was peripheral blood. This clonotype was sampled from a human donor in a cohort sampled during active COVID-19. The genes are TRBV7-8 and TRBJ1-4, with D possibly TRBD1 on 6 matching bases. CDR3 sequence: CASSPRQAMGEKLFF. The DNA of the CDR3 is TGTGCCAGCAGCCCTAGACAGGCAATGGGTGAAAAACTGTTTTTT.